Sequencing of this TCR beta chain was carried out in a study of cytomegalovirus exposure and HLA in healthy donors. Findings and caveats of the study: V- and J-gene trimming in TCR beta was tied to a missense DCLRE1C variant by an analysis performed later.

Primers included in the PCR were 60 Vbeta and 13 Jbeta primers. TCRdb's table, derived via immunoSEQ multiplex PCR, lists solely in-frame clones and lacks some. The sample contains some 54,000 clones, about three quarters of which appear only once. Concerning this clone itself: Antigen: not known.

With 7 bases removed from V and 7 bases from J, the gap between germline ends came to 12 bases. From germline, CDR1 is SQVTM and CDR2 ANQGSEA. The CDR3 totals 11 residues. Sequenced: PBMCs. The chain is built from TRBV29-1 and TRBJ2-3; a weak D match, TRBD2 (5 bases). The sequence came from a man between 18 and 29 years old in good health and CMV-seronegative. CDR3 coding DNA: TGCAGCGCAAAAGAGGGCAATACGCAGTATTTT. Protein product: CSAKEGNTQYF.